The rows below give T cell receptor beta chains drawn from one sample of a study of blood T cell repertoires in COVID-19. The data were produced by immunoSEQ multiplex PCR, yet TCRdb's version contains in-frame clones alone and is incomplete. This repertoire shows roughly 70,000 clones, approximately 92% found once; its top ten account for less than 5.5%. Sequencing was done on a sample of peripheral blood. The receptors come from a woman aged 45 to 65 with active COVID-19. Both conserved end residues are part of each CDR3. D genes are given only for firm matches. A clone size is listed for some rows: how often the clone was seen (once, few, many), or a class if it is expanded.

-	-	TRBV7-9	TRBJ1-2	TGTGCCAGCAGCTTAGAGGGGTCCCTTACTACCTATGGCTACACCTTC	CASSLEGSLTTYGYTF
-	TRBD1	TRBV5-1	TRBJ2-3	TGCGCCAGCAGCGGACCGGCCGGGACAGGGGGCACAGATACGCAGTATTTT	CASSGPAGTGGTDTQYF
once	-	TRBV29-1	TRBJ2-2	TGCAGCGTTGTCGGGTCAGGGCCCGGGGAGCTGTTTTTT	CSVVGSGPGELFF
-	TRBD1	TRBV7-6	TRBJ1-4	TGTGCCAGCAGCGCCACTAGGACAGGCCTTTTCGAAAAACTGTTTTTT	CASSATRTGLFEKLFF
-	-	TRBV7-8	TRBJ1-1	TGTGCCAGCAGACTAGGGGGAGGGATGAACACTGAAGCTTTCTTT	CASRLGGGMNTEAFF
-	-	TRBV4-2	TRBJ2-5	TGTGCCAGCAGCGCCGGTTCGAAAGAGACCCAGTACTTC	CASSAGSKETQYF
-	TRBD1	TRBV19	TRBJ1-2	TGTGCCAGCAGGACAGGAGAGAGGGCTAACTATGGCTACACCTTC	CASRTGERANYGYTF
-	TRBD1	TRBV6-1	TRBJ1-1	TGTGCCAGCAGTGGATCCCCCGACAGGGGAAACACTGAAGCTTTCTTT	CASSGSPDRGNTEAFF
-	TRBD2	TRBV9	TRBJ2-7	TGTGCCAGCAGCGTAGGACTAGCGGTCGCCTACGAGCAGTACTTC	CASSVGLAVAYEQYF
-	TRBD1	TRBV6-5	TRBJ1-2	TGTGCCAGCAGTCCACGGGACAGGGGTAACTATGGCTACACCTTC	CASSPRDRGNYGYTF
once	-	TRBV5-1	TRBJ2-5	TGCGCCAGCAGCGTCTCTAGTGCCGAAGAGACCCAGTACTTC	CASSVSSAEETQYF
once	-	TRBV6-7	TRBJ2-2	TGTGCCAGAAACCGGTATCCCGGGGAGCTGTTTTTT	CARNRYPGELFF
-	-	TRBV4-1	TRBJ1-2	TGCGCCAGCAGCCAAGTACTCAGGGAGGGCTATGGCTACACCTTC	CASSQVLREGYGYTF
-	TRBD1	TRBV30	TRBJ1-5	TGTGCCTGGAGTGTACCGAGGACAGGAGAACAGCCCCAGCATTTT	CAWSVPRTGEQPQHF
-	TRBD1	TRBV19	TRBJ2-1	TGTGCCAGTAGTATAGAGACAGGGGGCTTCGATGAGCAGTTCTTC	CASSIETGGFDEQFF
few	TRBD1	TRBV9	TRBJ2-2	TGTGCCAGCAGCGTATCGACAGGGGTCACCGGGGAGCTGTTTTTT	CASSVSTGVTGELFF
-	TRBD2	TRBV6-2/TRBV6-3	TRBJ2-3	TGTGCCAGCAGTTACTCGAGCGGGAGGGGTAGCACAGATACGCAGTATTTT	CASSYSSGRGSTDTQYF
-	-	TRBV5-1	TRBJ1-1	TGCGCCAGCAGCTTGGCACAGGGAACGACTGGTGAAGCTTTCTTT	CASSLAQGTTGEAFF
-	TRBD2	TRBV3-1/TRBV3-2	TRBJ2-7	TGTGCCAGCAGCCAAGGCCAACTAGCGGGAGCATACGAGCAGTACTTC	CASSQGQLAGAYEQYF
-	TRBD2	TRBV5-6	TRBJ2-5	TGTGCCAGCAGCTCCGTGGGACTAGCGGAAGAGACCCAGTACTTC	CASSSVGLAEETQYF
-	TRBD2	TRBV27	TRBJ2-7	TGTGCCAGCAGCTTCGGCTTCCTGCGGGAGGGCGGGTACGAGCAGTACTTC	CASSFGFLREGGYEQYF
-	-	TRBV6-5	TRBJ1-5	TGTGCCAGCAGTCGCGTGCCGGGACAACCACAGCCCCAGCATTTT	CASSRVPGQPQPQHF
-	-	TRBV18	TRBJ1-5	TGTGCCAGCTCACAGTCGGGAAGTGGGGTCCAGCCCCAGCATTTT	CASSQSGSGVQPQHF
-	TRBD2	TRBV11-2	TRBJ2-1	TGTGCCAGCAGCTTCCCCAGACTAGCTCCAAGCTCCGAGAACAATGAGCAGTTCTTC	CASSFPRLAPSSENNEQFF
-	-	TRBV5-4	TRBJ2-1	TGTGCCAGCAGCTCCGGAGAGTACAATGAGCAGTTCTTC	CASSSGEYNEQFF
-	-	TRBV24-1	TRBJ2-3	TGTGCCATCCGACAGTCCCTCACAGATACGCAGTATTTT	CAIRQSLTDTQYF
-	TRBD2	TRBV7-2	TRBJ2-1	TGTGCCAGCAGCTTGGCCAGCGGGAGGGCCGGGGAGCAGTTCTTC	CASSLASGRAGEQFF
-	TRBD2	TRBV4-1	TRBJ2-1	TGCGCCAGCAGCCAGGACGAGACTAGCGGGATTGAGAATGAGCAGTTCTTC	CASSQDETSGIENEQFF
once	TRBD2	TRBV29-1	TRBJ2-7	TGCAGCGTTCGGACTAGCGGGAGGGACGGCGAGCAGTACTTC	CSVRTSGRDGEQYF
-	-	TRBV18	TRBJ2-1	TGTGCCAGCCGAAACGGAATTAAGGCGAGATCAGGGCAGTTCTTC	CASRNGIKARSGQFF
-	-	TRBV27	TRBJ2-2	TGTGCCAGCAGTTTTGGAGCTGGCGGGGAGCTGTTTTTT	CASSFGAGGELFF
-	-	TRBV3-1/TRBV3-2	TRBJ1-2	TGTGCCAGCAGCCAAGACTTAAACTATGGCTACACCTTC	CASSQDLNYGYTF
-	-	TRBV10-3	TRBJ1-1	TGTGCCATCAGCGAACGGGTGGGGGCAGGGTACACTGAAGCTTTCTTT	CAISERVGAGYTEAFF